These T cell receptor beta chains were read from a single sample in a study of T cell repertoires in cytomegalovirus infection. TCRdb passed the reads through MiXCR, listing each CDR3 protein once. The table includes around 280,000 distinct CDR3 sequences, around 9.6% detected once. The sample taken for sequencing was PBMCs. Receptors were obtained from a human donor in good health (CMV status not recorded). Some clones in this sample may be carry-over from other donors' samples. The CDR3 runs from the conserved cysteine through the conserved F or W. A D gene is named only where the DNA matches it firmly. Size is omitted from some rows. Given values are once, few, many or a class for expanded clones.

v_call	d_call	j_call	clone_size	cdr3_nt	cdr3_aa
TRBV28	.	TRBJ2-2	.	TGTGCCAGCGGGGGGTGGGACACCGGGGAGCTGTTTTTT	CASGGWDTGELFF
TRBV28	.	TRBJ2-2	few	TGTGCCAGCAGTTTTTTTGGGGTCACCGGGGAGCTGTTTTTT	CASSFFGVTGELFF
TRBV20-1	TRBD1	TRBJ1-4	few	TGCAGTGCCCTAAAACAGGGGCCTAATGAAAAACTGTTTTTT	CSALKQGPNEKLFF
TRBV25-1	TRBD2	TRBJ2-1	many	TGTGCCAGCAGTGAGGGGAGCGGGGGGGCGAGCAATGAGCAGTTCTTC	CASSEGSGGASNEQFF
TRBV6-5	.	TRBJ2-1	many	TGTGCCAGCAGTTACTCTCCCAGGGGCTCCTACAATGAGCAGTTCTTC	CASSYSPRGSYNEQFF
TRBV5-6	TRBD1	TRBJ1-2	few	TGTGCCAGCAGTTCTCGGACAGGGGGGTATGGCTACACCTTC	CASSSRTGGYGYTF
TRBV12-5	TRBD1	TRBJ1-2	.	TGTGCTAGTGGTTTGCCACCCGAGACAGGGGGCGGAGGGGGCTACACCTTC	CASGLPPETGGGGGYTF
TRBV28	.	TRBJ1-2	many	TGTGCCAGCAGTTGGGGCGCGGGATATGGCTACACCTTC	CASSWGAGYGYTF
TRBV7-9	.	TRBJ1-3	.	TGTGCCAGCAGCCCCCGTATAGGAGATTCTGGAAACACCATATATTTT	CASSPRIGDSGNTIYF
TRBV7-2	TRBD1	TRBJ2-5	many	TGTGCCAGCAGCGCTTGGGAAGGGGGCCTGTGGGAGACCCAGTACTTC	CASSAWEGGLWETQYF
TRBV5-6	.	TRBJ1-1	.	TGTGCCAGCAGCATTCCTGCCAACAGGGACACTGAAGCTTTCTTT	CASSIPANRDTEAFF
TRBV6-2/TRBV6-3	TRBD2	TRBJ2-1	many	TGTGCCAGCAGTTACAATCTCGGGACTAGCAGTGATGAGCAGTTCTTC	CASSYNLGTSSDEQFF
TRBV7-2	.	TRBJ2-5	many	TGTGCCAGCAGCTTGGGCCCCCGGTTAGAGACCCAGTACTTC	CASSLGPRLETQYF
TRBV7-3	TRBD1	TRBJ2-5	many	TGTGCCAGCAGCAGGGACAGGGACGAGACCCAGTACTTC	CASSRDRDETQYF
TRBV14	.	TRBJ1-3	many	TGTGCCAGCAGCCAAATGAACACCATATATTTT	CASSQMNTIYF
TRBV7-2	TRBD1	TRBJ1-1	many	TGTGCCAGCAGCTTCGAGGACAGGGGGCACACTGAAGCTTTCTTT	CASSFEDRGHTEAFF
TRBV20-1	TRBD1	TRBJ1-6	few	TGCAGTGCTAGAGAGGGACAGGGGAGGTCACCCCTCCACTTT	CSAREGQGRSPLHF
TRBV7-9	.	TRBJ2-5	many	TGTGCCAGCAGCGGGACCGACAGTGCCCAGTACTTC	CASSGTDSAQYF
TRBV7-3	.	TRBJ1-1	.	TGTGCCAGCAGCCAAGGAACGGGTTCTGAAGCTTTCTTT	CASSQGTGSEAFF
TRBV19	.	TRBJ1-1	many	TGTGCCAGCAGTATAGTAGGGGGACAAAGGATTGCTTTCTTT	CASSIVGGQRIAFF
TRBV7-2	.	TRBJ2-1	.	TGTGCCAGCAGCTTAGGAGGTTGGGGGGCCCTTAACAATGAGCAGTTCTTC	CASSLGGWGALNNEQFF
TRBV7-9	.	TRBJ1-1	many	TGTGCCAGCAGCTTAAACGTCGGAGTCAGGTTGAACACTGAAGCTTTCTTT	CASSLNVGVRLNTEAFF
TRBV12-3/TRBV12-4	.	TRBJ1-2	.	TGTGCCAGCAGTCTGGGACATGTGTATGGCTACACCTTC	CASSLGHVYGYTF
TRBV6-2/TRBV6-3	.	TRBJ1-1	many	TGTGCCAGCAGCCCCCGGGGAGGACACTCTATAAGGAACACTGAAGCTTTCTTT	CASSPRGGHSIRNTEAFF
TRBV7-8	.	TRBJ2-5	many	TGTGCCAGCAGCGGAAGGGGGGGCGGGACCCAGTACTTC	CASSGRGGGTQYF
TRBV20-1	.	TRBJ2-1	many	TGCAGTGCTATTAAGACAGGCGAAGGGTCCTACAATGAGCAGTTCTTC	CSAIKTGEGSYNEQFF
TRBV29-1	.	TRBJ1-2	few	TGCAGCGCCTCCCCTGCAGGGTTGGAATATGGCTACACCTTC	CSASPAGLEYGYTF
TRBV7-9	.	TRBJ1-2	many	TGTGCCAGCAGCTTAGCTGGGACGAACCCCACCCAATCTTATGGCTACACCTTC	CASSLAGTNPTQSYGYTF
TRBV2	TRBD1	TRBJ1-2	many	TGTGCCAGCAGGGAGGGACAGGGTAACTATGGCTACACCTTC	CASREGQGNYGYTF
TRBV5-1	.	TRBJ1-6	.	TGCGCCAGCAGCCATGAAGGGGGTTCACCCCTCCACTTT	CASSHEGGSPLHF
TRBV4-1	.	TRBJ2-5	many	TGCGCCAGCAGCCAAGTTCCTGGGGGGAACCAAGAGACCCAGTACTTC	CASSQVPGGNQETQYF
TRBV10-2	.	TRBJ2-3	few	TGCGCCAGCAGCGAGACCCTCACAGATACGCAGTATTTT	CASSETLTDTQYF
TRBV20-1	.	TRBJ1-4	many	TGCAGTGCTAGAGAAGGGGCAACTAATGAAAAACTGTTTTTT	CSAREGATNEKLFF
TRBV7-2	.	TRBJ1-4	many	TGTGCCAGCAGCCTAAAAGGGGGTGCTAATGAAAAACTGTTTTTT	CASSLKGGANEKLFF
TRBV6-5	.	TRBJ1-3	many	TGTGCCAGCAGTTACTCCTCATCAGGGGGAAACACCATATATTTT	CASSYSSSGGNTIYF
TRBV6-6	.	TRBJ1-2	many	TGTGCCAGCAGTTACACTGTTATCTACTCCTATGGCTACACCTTC	CASSYTVIYSYGYTF
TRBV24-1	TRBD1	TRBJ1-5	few	TGTGCCACCCAGGGACAGTCGAGTCAGCCCCAGCATTTT	CATQGQSSQPQHF
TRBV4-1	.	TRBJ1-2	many	TGCGCCAGCAGCCAAGATATCCCAAGTGGAGGGGGTTACACCTTC	CASSQDIPSGGGYTF
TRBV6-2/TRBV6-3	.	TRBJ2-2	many	TGTGCCAGCAGTGCGACGTGGGATAACACCGGGGAGCTGTTTTTT	CASSATWDNTGELFF
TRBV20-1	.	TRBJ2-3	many	TGCAGTGCTAGGTCCCAGACCACAGATACGCAGTATTTT	CSARSQTTDTQYF
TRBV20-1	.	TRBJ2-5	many	TGCAGTGCTAAGACTAGTTGGGAGACCCAGTACTTC	CSAKTSWETQYF